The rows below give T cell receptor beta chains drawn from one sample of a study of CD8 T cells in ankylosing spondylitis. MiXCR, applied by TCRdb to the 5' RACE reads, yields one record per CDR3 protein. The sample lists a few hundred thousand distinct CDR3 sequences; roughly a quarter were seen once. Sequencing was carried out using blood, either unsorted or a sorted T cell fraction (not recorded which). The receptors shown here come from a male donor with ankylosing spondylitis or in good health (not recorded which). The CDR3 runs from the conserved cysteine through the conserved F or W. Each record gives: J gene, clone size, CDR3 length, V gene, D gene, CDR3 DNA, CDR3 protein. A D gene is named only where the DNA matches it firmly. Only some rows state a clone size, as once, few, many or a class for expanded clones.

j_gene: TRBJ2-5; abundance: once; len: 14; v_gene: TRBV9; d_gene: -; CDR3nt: TGTGCCAGCAGCGTAGGTTCTACCCCAGAGACCCAGTACTTC; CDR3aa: CASSVGSTPETQYF
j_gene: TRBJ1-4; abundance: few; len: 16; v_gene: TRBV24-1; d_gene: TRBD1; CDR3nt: TGTGCCACCAGTGATCCCAAGACAGGGTACGAGGAAAAACTGTTTTTT; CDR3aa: CATSDPKTGYEEKLFF
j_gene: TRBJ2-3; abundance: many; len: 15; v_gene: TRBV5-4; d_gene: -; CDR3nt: TGTGCCAGCAGCTTGGATAGGTCTAGCACAGATACGCAGTATTTT; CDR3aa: CASSLDRSSTDTQYF
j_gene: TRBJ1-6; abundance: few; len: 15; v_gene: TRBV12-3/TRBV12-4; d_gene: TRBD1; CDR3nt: TGTGCCAGCAGTTTACCCGCAGGGGGTATATCACCCCTCCACTTT; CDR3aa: CASSLPAGGISPLHF
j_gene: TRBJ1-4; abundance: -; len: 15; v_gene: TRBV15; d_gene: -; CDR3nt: TGTGCCACCAGCAGAGAGCGGGAGACAGTTGAAAAACTGTTTTTT; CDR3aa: CATSRERETVEKLFF
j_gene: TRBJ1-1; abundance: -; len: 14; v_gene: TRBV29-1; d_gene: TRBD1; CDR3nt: TGCAGCGTTGGGGCCGGGACAGGGTTAACTGGAGCTTTCTTT; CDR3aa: CSVGAGTGLTGAFF
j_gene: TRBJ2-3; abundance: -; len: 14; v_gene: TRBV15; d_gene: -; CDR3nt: TGTGCCACCAGCAGACCGGACTACACAGATACGCAGTATTTT; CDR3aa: CATSRPDYTDTQYF
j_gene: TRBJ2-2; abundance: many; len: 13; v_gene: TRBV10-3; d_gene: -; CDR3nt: TGTGCCATCAGGGACTTAAACACCGGGGAGCTGTTTTTT; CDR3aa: CAIRDLNTGELFF
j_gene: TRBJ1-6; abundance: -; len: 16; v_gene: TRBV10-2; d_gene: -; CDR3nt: TGCGCCAGCAGCCAGACACAGGGAGTGGGTAATTCACCCCTCCACTTT; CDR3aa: CASSQTQGVGNSPLHF
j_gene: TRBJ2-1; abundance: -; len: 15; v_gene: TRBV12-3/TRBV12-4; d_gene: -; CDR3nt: TGTGCCAGCAGTACCTGGGGGACCTCCTACAATGAGCAGTTCTTC; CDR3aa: CASSTWGTSYNEQFF
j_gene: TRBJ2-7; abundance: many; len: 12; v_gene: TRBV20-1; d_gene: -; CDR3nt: TGCAGTGCTAGAGATCGGGGGTACGAGCAGTACTTC; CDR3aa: CSARDRGYEQYF
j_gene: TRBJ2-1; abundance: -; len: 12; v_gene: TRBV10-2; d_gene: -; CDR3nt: TGCGCCAGCAGTGAACTTTACAATGAGCAGTTCTTC; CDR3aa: CASSELYNEQFF
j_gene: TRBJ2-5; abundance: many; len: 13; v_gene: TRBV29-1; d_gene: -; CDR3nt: TGCAGCGTTGAACGAAAGGGGGGAGAGACCCAGTACTTC; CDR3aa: CSVERKGGETQYF
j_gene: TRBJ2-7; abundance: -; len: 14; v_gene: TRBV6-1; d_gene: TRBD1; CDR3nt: TGTGCCAGCAGTACGGGACAGGGGGTCTACGAGCAGTACTTC; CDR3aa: CASSTGQGVYEQYF
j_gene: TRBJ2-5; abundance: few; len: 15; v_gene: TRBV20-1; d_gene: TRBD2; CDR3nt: TGCAGTGCTAGGAATTCCCTCGGGGGGGGGTCCACCCAGTACTTC; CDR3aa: CSARNSLGGGSTQYF
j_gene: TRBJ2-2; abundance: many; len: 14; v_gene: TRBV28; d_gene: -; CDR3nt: TGTGCCACCTTCAGGGAGATGAACACCGGGGAGCTGTTTTTT; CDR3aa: CATFREMNTGELFF
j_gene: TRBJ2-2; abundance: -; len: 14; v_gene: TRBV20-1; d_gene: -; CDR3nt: TGCAGTGCCCCCACTAGCAGGGGCACCGGGGAGCTGTTTTTT; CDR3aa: CSAPTSRGTGELFF
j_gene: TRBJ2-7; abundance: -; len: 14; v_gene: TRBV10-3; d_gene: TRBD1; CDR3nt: TGTGCCATCAGCGACAGGGGATTTAACTACGAGCAGTACTTC; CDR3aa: CAISDRGFNYEQYF
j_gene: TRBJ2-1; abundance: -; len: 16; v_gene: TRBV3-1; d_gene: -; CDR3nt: TGTGCCTCCTCCAAATGGGGGGGCAATTCGTACAATGAGCAGTTCTTC; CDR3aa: CASSKWGGNSYNEQFF
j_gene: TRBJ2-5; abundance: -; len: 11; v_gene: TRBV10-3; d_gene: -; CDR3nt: TGTGCCATCAAAGAGGGGGAGACCCAGTACTTC; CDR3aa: CAIKEGETQYF
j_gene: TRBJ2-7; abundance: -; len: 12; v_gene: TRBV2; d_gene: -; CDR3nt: TGTGCCAGTCACCGGGACGCCTACGAGCAGTACTTC; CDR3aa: CASHRDAYEQYF
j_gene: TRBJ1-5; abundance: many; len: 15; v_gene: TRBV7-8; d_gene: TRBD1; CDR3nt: TGTGCCAGCAGCTTAGAAGGGACAGGGGGTCAGCCCCAGCATTTT; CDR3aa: CASSLEGTGGQPQHF
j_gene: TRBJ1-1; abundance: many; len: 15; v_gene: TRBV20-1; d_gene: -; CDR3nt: TGCAGTGCTAGGGCCCCCACAGGGATGAACACTGAAGCTTTCTTT; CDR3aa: CSARAPTGMNTEAFF
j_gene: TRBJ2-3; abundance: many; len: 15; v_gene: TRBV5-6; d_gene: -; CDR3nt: TGTGCCAGCAGCTTACCGGGCCTACACACAGATACGCAGTATTTT; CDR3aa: CASSLPGLHTDTQYF